This record looks at one T cell receptor (beta chain) sequence and its context. The data originate from a study of blood T cell repertoires in COVID-19. Study-wide context: Samples taken during acute and convalescent COVID-19 were collected in the United States, Italy and Spain. The cDNA or gDNA used as material had been derived from T cells, B-cell-depleted T cells, or PBMCs.

CDR3 length: 16 residues. Trimming took 3 bases from V and 5 from J; bases not matched to a gene: 5. Germline CDR1 and CDR2: ENHRY and SYGVKD. In the authors' workflow: Using reference gene primer amplification, nucleated cell counts were estimated. Clones were sequenced by immunoSEQ multiplex PCR, and TCRdb holds only the in-frame ones, with some missing. V, J and clone size reflect that table, while D and trimming were determined from the DNA. This table holds over 150,000 clones, roughly four fifths found once. Specimen: peripheral blood. The sequence was collected from a woman in her 70s with COVID-19, enrolled during active disease. The chain couples TRBV10-3 to TRBJ1-6; 9 positions match TRBD1. This CDR3 is CAISDPGQGNNSPLHF. The CDR3 coding sequence is TGTGCCATCAGTGATCCCGGACAGGGGAATAATTCACCCCTCCACTTT.